This T cell receptor beta chain was captured in a study of T cell changes during pregnancy in multiple sclerosis. Using immunoSEQ multiplex PCR, the repertoire was profiled, and TCRdb retains in-frame clones only, with some absent. The sample includes under 60,000 clones, roughly 92% of them seen just once. The CDR3 sequence is 14 residues long. V lost 6 bases to trimming and J lost 5 bases, with 13 bases between them. Germline values: CDR1 SGHNT, CDR2 YENEEA. This sample comprised CD4+ T cells from peripheral blood mononuclear cells, obtained in the third trimester of pregnancy. The chain links TRBV11-3 to TRBJ2-2; D is uncertain. This receptor was obtained from a female donor with multiple sclerosis, enrolled in a pregnancy study. The CDR3 DNA reads TGTGCCAGCAGAGATCCTTACTCGACCGGGGAGCTGTTTTTT. Its protein is CASRDPYSTGELFF.